This is a list of T cell receptor beta chains from one sample in a study of lymphopenia after photon versus proton radiotherapy. The method was immunoSEQ multiplex PCR; TCRdb's version includes in-frame clones alone and lacks a portion of them. Here the sample spans 2,000 to 2,500 clones, roughly 79% being singletons. The sample consisted of peripheral blood, taken from a patient treated with photon-based radiotherapy. Every receptor here comes from an older man with cholangiocarcinoma. Each CDR3 is given with its conserved first and last residue. D genes are given only for firm matches. The listing skips clone size in some rows; elsewhere it reads once, few, many or a size class.

d_call	v_call	clone_size	j_call	cdr3_nt	cdr3_aa
TRBD1	TRBV28	NA	TRBJ1-2	TGTGCCAGCAGTTTATACCCCAGGGGGAACTATGGCTACACCTTC	CASSLYPRGNYGYTF
NA	TRBV5-1	NA	TRBJ1-5	TGCGCCAGCAGCTTGGGTGATAATCAGCCCCAGCATTTT	CASSLGDNQPQHF
TRBD2	TRBV29-1	NA	TRBJ2-7	TGCAGCGTCCAATCCCCGGGAGGAGTAGCGAGCGAGCAGTACTTC	CSVQSPGGVASEQYF
TRBD1	TRBV2	NA	TRBJ1-4	TGTGCCAGCAGCTCTCTCAGGGGGGAAGGTGAAAAACTGTTTTTT	CASSSLRGEGEKLFF
TRBD1	TRBV28	NA	TRBJ1-1	TGTGCCAGCAGCGGACAGGGGGCTAATGTTGCTTTCTTT	CASSGQGANVAFF
NA	TRBV20-1	once	TRBJ2-5	TGCAGTGCTAGACAAGAAGAGACCCAGTACTTC	CSARQEETQYF
NA	TRBV28	NA	TRBJ1-1	TGTGCCAGCAGTGGGGCCCATGAAGCTTTCTTT	CASSGAHEAFF
NA	TRBV9	NA	TRBJ2-3	TGTGCCAGCAGCGTAGCTGAGGGCAGCACAGATACGCAGTATTTT	CASSVAEGSTDTQYF
NA	TRBV7-8	NA	TRBJ2-7	TGTGCCAGCAGCTACGGACGATCCTCCTACGAGCAGTACTTC	CASSYGRSSYEQYF
NA	TRBV7-3	NA	TRBJ2-1	TGTGCCAGCAGCCCCGGTGGGGGCCGGATGGGTGAGCAGTTCTTC	CASSPGGGRMGEQFF
TRBD1	TRBV18	NA	TRBJ2-2	TGTGCCAGCTCACGACCGGGACAGGGGGCCACCGGGGAGCTGTTTTTT	CASSRPGQGATGELFF
TRBD1	TRBV5-4	NA	TRBJ2-5	TGTGCCAGCAAGTGGGGACAGGGGGATGAGACCCAGTACTTC	CASKWGQGDETQYF
NA	TRBV29-1	NA	TRBJ1-5	TGCAGCAACGGGGGAAATCAGCCCCAGCATTTT	CSNGGNQPQHF
NA	TRBV2	once	TRBJ2-3	TGTGCCAGCAGGCTAGGAGATACGCAGTATTTT	CASRLGDTQYF
TRBD2	TRBV30	NA	TRBJ2-3	TGTGCCTGGAGGTTGACCAGCGGGGGAAGGAGGTGGATAGCAAGCACAGATACGCAGTATTTT	CAWRLTSGGRRWIASTDTQYF
NA	TRBV7-9	NA	TRBJ1-2	TGTGCCAGCAGCCCCCCCGGGAAGCCAGGAGGCTACACCTTC	CASSPPGKPGGYTF
NA	TRBV4-2	NA	TRBJ1-2	TGTGCCAGCAGCCCCCGTATGGGACCAAGGGACTATGGCTACACCTTC	CASSPRMGPRDYGYTF
NA	TRBV5-4	large	TRBJ1-5	TGTGCCAGCAGCCCGATCTCGCGGAAGGCCAATCAGCCCCAGCATTTT	CASSPISRKANQPQHF
NA	TRBV28	few	TRBJ2-2	TGTGCCAGCAGACCTACGGCGGGGAACACCGGGGAGCTGTTTTTT	CASRPTAGNTGELFF
TRBD1	TRBV5-6	NA	TRBJ1-2	TGTGCCAGCAGCCCGGACAGGGCCTCAACCACCTTC	CASSPDRASTTF
NA	TRBV10-2	NA	TRBJ2-2	TGCGCCAGCAGTGAACTGCTACTAGGAGGCGTCGACACCGGGGAGCTGTTTTTT	CASSELLLGGVDTGELFF
NA	TRBV7-3	NA	TRBJ1-6	TGTGCCCGCCCCCTCGGGGGGTTCATTACCTCCTATAATTCACCCCTCCACTTT	CARPLGGFITSYNSPLHF
TRBD1	TRBV28	NA	TRBJ2-5	TGTGCCAGCAGTCCGCGGGGGACAGGGGAAGAGACCCAGTACTTC	CASSPRGTGEETQYF
NA	TRBV7-7	NA	TRBJ1-4	TGTGCCAGCAGCTTGCGCAGGGAGGATGAAAAACTGTTTTTT	CASSLRREDEKLFF
NA	TRBV28	NA	TRBJ2-1	TGTGCCAGCAGGGGACCCTACAATGAGCAGTTCTTC	CASRGPYNEQFF